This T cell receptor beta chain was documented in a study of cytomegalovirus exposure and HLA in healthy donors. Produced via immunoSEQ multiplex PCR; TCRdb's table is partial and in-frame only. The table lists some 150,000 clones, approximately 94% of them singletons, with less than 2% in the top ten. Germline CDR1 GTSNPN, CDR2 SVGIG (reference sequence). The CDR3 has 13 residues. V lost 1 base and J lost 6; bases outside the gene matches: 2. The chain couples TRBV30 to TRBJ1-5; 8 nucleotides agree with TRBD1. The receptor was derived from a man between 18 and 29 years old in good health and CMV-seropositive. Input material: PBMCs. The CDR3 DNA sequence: TGTGCCTGGAGTGGACAGGGGAGTCAGCCCCAGCATTTT. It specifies CAWSGQGSQPQHF.